The rows below give T cell receptor beta chains drawn from one sample of a study of T cell changes during pregnancy in multiple sclerosis. TCRdb keeps only in-frame clones here, not all; method: immunoSEQ multiplex PCR. The sample consists of about 77,000 clones, about 88% of them appearing once. Sequencing was performed on peripheral blood, taken before pregnancy. The receptors were sampled from a female donor with multiple sclerosis, enrolled in a pregnancy study. The CDR3 runs from the conserved cysteine through the conserved F or W. The order of the fields is CDR3 protein, V gene, J gene, clone size, CDR3 length. Where a row states a size, it is once, few, many or the class of an expanded clone; other rows omit it.

CDR3: CASRGQGMVGTEAFF
V: TRBV6-1
J: TRBJ1-1
size: -
length: 15

CDR3: CASSLYPQGYEQYF
V: TRBV4-3
J: TRBJ2-7
size: -
length: 14

CDR3: CASSRTGWGADTQYF
V: TRBV7-9
J: TRBJ2-3
size: -
length: 15

CDR3: CASSPRGSSYNEQFF
V: TRBV7-2
J: TRBJ2-1
size: -
length: 15

CDR3: CASTGILRVQYF
V: TRBV28
J: TRBJ2-7
size: -
length: 12

CDR3: CASSLGGILNYGYTF
V: TRBV5-5
J: TRBJ1-2
size: -
length: 15

CDR3: CASSLAGNTYNEQFF
V: TRBV5-1
J: TRBJ2-1
size: -
length: 15

CDR3: CAISGQGMGTEAFF
V: TRBV10-3
J: TRBJ1-1
size: -
length: 14

CDR3: CASSIGGGVSQPQHF
V: TRBV19
J: TRBJ1-5
size: -
length: 15

CDR3: CAWSVTGVGEKLFF
V: TRBV30
J: TRBJ1-4
size: -
length: 14

CDR3: CASSLEQARGYGYTF
V: TRBV5-1
J: TRBJ1-2
size: -
length: 15

CDR3: CASHRGRYYEQYF
V: TRBV28
J: TRBJ2-7
size: -
length: 13

CDR3: CASSLSGAGGAAEAFF
V: TRBV7-9
J: TRBJ1-1
size: -
length: 16

CDR3: CASSDRGRRGLTETQYF
V: TRBV2
J: TRBJ2-5
size: -
length: 17

CDR3: CASSLGTAGWGQETQYF
V: TRBV7-9
J: TRBJ2-5
size: -
length: 17

CDR3: CASSLDEAGESYEQYF
V: TRBV5-8
J: TRBJ2-7
size: once
length: 16

CDR3: CASAAGNNEQFF
V: TRBV7-6
J: TRBJ2-1
size: once
length: 12

CDR3: CASSIGQGDGYTF
V: TRBV19
J: TRBJ1-2
size: -
length: 13